This TCR beta chain was documented in a study of OX40 agonist ivuxolimab in advanced cancers. Study-level information: While on treatment, patients had intravenous ivuxolimab at 0.01 to 10 mg/kg every 2 weeks.

Assay used: immunoSEQ multiplex PCR; TCRdb lists only in-frame clones, some missing. The sample has 30,000 to 45,000 clones, 90% to 95% seen once; the top ten hold approximately 22%. The study, taken as a whole, reports: Low normalized T-cell clonal expansion was also seen in some nonresponders.

Trimming removed 3 bases at V and 2 bases at J, with 8 bases between. The CDR3 runs to 13 residues. The germline CDR1 and CDR2 sequences are SGHTA and FQGTGA. About this clone: Antigen specificity is unknown.

The chain carries TRBV7-3 and TRBJ2-7; no firm D call. This material consisted of CD4+ or CD8+ T cells sorted from blood, taken in a trial of the OX40 agonist ivuxolimab. This TCR derives from an adult with an advanced solid tumor such as melanoma, head and neck, liver or kidney cancer. Here the CDR3 reads CASSLDLTYEQYF. The CDR3 DNA reads as TGTGCCAGCAGCTTGGACCTGACCTACGAGCAGTACTTC.